This entry describes one T cell receptor (beta chain). Its target is unknown. Here immunoSEQ multiplex PCR was the method, and the copy in TCRdb shows in-frame clones only, minus some. This sample has about 120,000 clones, with approximately 92% found just once. The data were obtained in a study of T cell responses to AZD1222 COVID-19 vaccine. Points from the study as a whole: Repertoire sampling happened only post peak T cell response.

There are 17 residues in the CDR3. The germline V and J ends were trimmed by 1 base and 4 bases, with 18 bases remaining between them. From germline, CDR1 is SGHVS and CDR2 FNYEAQ. The rearrangement joins TRBV7-6 to TRBJ2-3; possibly TRBD1 or TRBD2 for D (5 bases each). The source material was peripheral blood, sampled 28 days after the second dose of the MenACWY control vaccine. This TCR was recovered from an adult who received the MenACWY meningococcal vaccine as a control. CDR3 nucleotides: TGTGCCAGCAGCTTAGGGTACGAGGCTTTGGGACCAGATACGCAGTATTTT. Its translation is CASSLGYEALGPDTQYF.